This T cell receptor (beta chain) derives from a study of blood T cell repertoires in COVID-19. Sequenced by immunoSEQ multiplex PCR; TCRdb stores in-frame clones only, minus some. The sample includes fewer than 200,000 clones, approximately 86% of them seen just once. This clone was seen once. Specimen: peripheral blood. The source of this sequence is a man aged 50-59 years with active or convalescent COVID-19.

CDR3 protein: CAISPRDSPLHF. The CDR3 DNA sequence: TGTGCCATCTCCCCACGGGATTCACCCCTCCACTTT. The chain uses TRBV10-3 and TRBJ1-6; D remains ambiguous. Trimming left V 8 bases short and J 8 bases short, with 10 bases between. Germline values: CDR1 ENHRY, CDR2 SYGVKD. CDR3 length equals 12 residues.